The 19 T cell receptor beta chains given below trace back to one sample, sequenced in a study of identical twins. TCRdb ran MiXCR on the 5' RACE reads and lists one entry per CDR3 protein. The profile covers 1.5 million or so distinct CDR3 sequences, with about 31% appearing a single time and less than 0.35% taken by the ten largest. Sequenced: cord blood. The receptors shown here come from a newborn girl in good health.

J is TRBJ1-4 and V is TRBV5-1; D call uncertain. The CDR3 has 13 residues. Between the trimmed V and J ends, which lost 7 bases and 6 bases, there was a span of 13 bases. Germline V CDR1 and CDR2: SGHRS, YFSETQ. CDR3 amino acids: CASRAEPHEKLFF. The CDR3 DNA follows: TGCGCCAGCCGGGCGGAACCCCATGAAAAACTGTTTTTT.

The V gene is TRBV5-1, the J gene TRBJ2-3; TRBD2 matches at 12 bases. The J segment lost 4 bases and the V segment lost 2 bases, leaving 2 bases of the junction unmatched. The CDR3 length is 15 residues. Germline V lookup: CDR1 SGHRS, CDR2 YFSETQ. This CDR3 reads CASSFLAGGSDTQYF. CDR3 in DNA: TGCGCCAGCAGCTTTCTAGCGGGAGGGTCAGATACGCAGTATTTT.

Many counts were recorded for this clonotype. The V and J genes are TRBV7-9 and TRBJ1-5; D is ambiguous. The CDR3 loop spans 13 amino acids. Germline values: CDR1 SEHNR, CDR2 FQNEAQ (reference sequence). V lost 3 bases and J lost 3, with 6 bases in between. The CDR3 loop is CASSLDPNQPQHF. The DNA for the CDR3 is TGTGCCAGCAGCTTGGACCCCAATCAGCCCCAGCATTTT.

This sequence joins TRBV2 and TRBJ1-4, with 7 bases identical to TRBD1. CDR1 SNHLY and CDR2 FYNNEI come from the germline V gene. This CDR3 is 16 amino acids long. Losses at the gene ends were 4 bases for V and 4 bases for J; bases not matched to a gene: 9. CDR3 loop: CASSGLTGVHNEKLFF. The CDR3 DNA follows: TGTGCCAGCAGTGGCCTAACAGGGGTCCATAATGAAAAACTGTTTTTT.

Comment on this clonotype: A much bigger clone sits one base away, suggesting this may be a read error. The gene calls are TRBV29-1 and TRBJ2-5; TRBD1 matches 7 bases. The germline CDR1 and CDR2 sequences are SQVTM and ANQGSEA. The CDR3 spans 14 residues. The CDR3 region has the DNA TGCAGCGCCCGAAGGACAGGTTTCCAAGAGACCCAGCACTTC. It encodes CSARRTGFQETQHF.

The chain has TRBV29-1 and TRBJ2-3, with D maybe TRBD2 (5 bases). This CDR3 has 16 residues. Deletions cut 4 bases from V and 0 bases from J, with 17 bases between. The germline V gene has CDR1 SQVTM and CDR2 ANQGSEA. In DNA form, the CDR3 reads TGCAGCGTTGGTCACCCGAGGGAGACTAGCACAGATACGCAGTATTTT. This gives the protein CSVGHPRETSTDTQYF.

This clonotype was counted between two and nine times. It may be a read error: a sequence one base away is much more abundant. The V call is TRBV29-1, the J call TRBJ2-5; D not resolved. Per the germline V gene, CDR1 is SQVTM and CDR2 is ANQGSEA. This CDR3 comprises 10 residues. V dropped 4 bases and J dropped 11 bases, with 11 bases sitting between them. Here the CDR3 reads CSVGDSGQYF. The DNA for the CDR3 is TGCAGCGTTGGGGATTCCGGGCAGTACTTC. Variable domain in full (rest from reference TRBV29-1 and TRBJ2-5): SAVISQKPSRDICQRGTSLTIQCQVDSQVTMMFWYRQQPGQSLTLIATANQGSEATYESGFVIDKFPISRPNLTFSTLTVSNMSPEDSSIYLCSVGDSGQYFGPGTRLLVL.

The chain is built from TRBV11-2 and TRBJ1-3, with 8 bases lining up with TRBD1. With V trimmed by 2 bases and J by 7 bases, 7 bases remained unmatched. This CDR3 is built from 15 residues. Germline V CDR1 and CDR2: SGHAT, FQNNGV. DNA for the CDR3: TGTGCCAGCAGCTTACGGGCCAGGGGGCGGAACACCATATATTTT. Translated: CASSLRARGRNTIYF.

This clonotype was found a few times. This rearrangement joins TRBV5-6 to TRBJ1-2, with 10 bases fitting TRBD1. Per the germline V gene, CDR1 is SGHDT and CDR2 is YYEEEE. Trimming cost V 5 bases and J 6 bases; bases outside gene matches: 10. The CDR3 length is 15 residues. The CDR3 is CASRRQGAVSHGYTF. CDR3 bases: TGTGCCAGCAGACGACAGGGGGCGGTTTCGCATGGCTACACCTTC. Supplemented by reference TRBV5-6 and TRBJ1-2, the full variable domain reads DAGVTQSPTHLIKTRGQQVTLRCSPKSGHDTVSWYQQALGQGPQFIFQYYEEEERQRGNFPDRFSGHQFPNYSSELNVNALLLGDSALYLCASRRQGAVSHGYTFGSGTRLTVV.

The chain recombines TRBV11-2 with TRBJ2-1; TRBD1 aligns across 9 bases. The DNA matches TRBJ2-7 better at its end, which makes the J call doubtful. The CDR3 spans 17 residues. Germline loops: CDR1 SGHAT, CDR2 FQNNGV. CDR3 protein: CASSLLLQGASYNEQYF. The CDR3 DNA reads as TGTGCCAGCAGCTTACTCCTACAGGGGGCTTCCTACAATGAGCAGTACTTC.

The rearrangement uses TRBV27 and TRBJ2-3, with D unclear. The V end lost 7 bases, the J end lost 1 base, and 9 bases lay between the germline ends. The germline V gene has CDR1 MNHEY and CDR2 SMNVEV (reference sequence). The CDR3 has 13 residues. Written as DNA, the CDR3 is TGTGCCAGCAATGAAGACGGCACAGATACGCAGTATTTT. Translating it yields CASNEDGTDTQYF.

V gene TRBV20-1 combines with J gene TRBJ1-5; perhaps TRBD1 as D (5 bases). This CDR3 is built from 14 residues. The germline V gene has CDR1 DFQATT and CDR2 SNEGSKA (reference sequence). Trimming stripped 3 bases from V and 2 bases from J, with 11 bases between. The CDR3 is CSASSGARNQPQHF. CDR3 in DNA: TGCAGTGCTAGCTCTGGGGCGCGCAATCAGCCCCAGCATTTT.

This clonotype has only one observation. The chain recombines TRBV7-2 with TRBJ1-4; 10 bases agree with TRBD1. The CDR3 contains 13 residues. Losses at the gene ends were 6 bases for V and 7 bases for J; bases not matched to a gene: 2. Per the germline V gene, CDR1 is SGHTA and CDR2 is FQGNSA. Here the CDR3 DNA reads TGTGCCAGCAGGAGACAGGGGGCTGAAAAACTGTTTTTT. It yields the protein CASRRQGAEKLFF. Based on the CDR3 plus reference TRBV7-2 and TRBJ1-4, the full variable domain is GAGVSQSPSNKVTEKGKDVELRCDPISGHTALYWYRQSLGQGLEFLIYFQGNSAPDKSGLPSDRFSAERTGGSVSTLTIQRTQQEDSAVYLCASRRQGAEKLFFGSGTQLSVL.

This clonotype has only a few counts. This chain uses TRBV4-1 with TRBJ1-5, with 11 bases matching TRBD1. This CDR3 region has 16 residues. The V segment lost 4 bases and the J segment 0 bases; nucleotides outside the gene matches: 2. The germline V gene encodes CDR1 MGHRA and CDR2 YSYEKL. The DNA for the CDR3 is TGCGCCAGCAGCCGGACAGGGGGCTATAGCAATCAGCCCCAGCATTTT. This gives the protein CASSRTGGYSNQPQHF.

The chain combines TRBV12-3 or TRBV12-4 with TRBJ2-3; no definite D call. The V gene lost 2 bases and the J gene lost 4 bases, with 10 bases spanning the gap. This CDR3 has 14 amino acids. The CDR3 loop is CASSLLSYADTQYF. CDR3 DNA sequence: TGTGCCAGCAGTTTACTTAGCTACGCAGATACGCAGTATTTT.

CDR3 coding DNA: TGTGCCAGCAGCCCTAGCGGGAGACAGGGAATTTATGGCTACACCTTC. Protein sequence: CASSPSGRQGIYGYTF. The chain combines TRBV9 with TRBJ1-2, with TRBD1 matching 7 bases. Unmatched junction bases numbered 14, after V lost 4 bases and J lost 5 bases. There are 16 residues in the CDR3. Germline values: CDR1 SGDLS, CDR2 YYNGEE.

The chain links TRBV6-6 to TRBJ2-1; tentatively, D is TRBD1 (6 bases). V was trimmed by 7 bases and J by 11 bases, leaving 18 bases between them. This CDR3 has 13 amino acids. Germline loops: CDR1 MNHNY, CDR2 SVGAGI (reference sequence). CDR3 sequence: CASTGTPLPKQFF. CDR3 nucleotides: TGTGCCAGCACCGGGACACCCCTGCCCAAGCAGTTCTTC.

The CDR3: CASSVWAFGSYTF. Here the CDR3 DNA reads TGTGCCAGCAGCGTTTGGGCGTTCGGTAGCTACACCTTC. This chain uses TRBV9 with TRBJ1-2; D gene unclear. This CDR3 is built from 13 residues. V lost 2 bases, J lost 9 bases, and 14 bases lay in between. The germline CDR1 and CDR2 sequences are SGDLS and YYNGEE.

The rearrangement joins TRBV6-5 to TRBJ1-5; 9 bases align to TRBD1. With V trimmed by 6 bases and J by 1 base, 7 bases remained unmatched. The germline CDR1 and CDR2 sequences are MNHEY and SVGAGI. The CDR3 contains 16 residues. This CDR3 reads CASSKGQGRSNQPQHF. The CDR3 bases are TGTGCCAGCAGCAAGGGACAGGGTCGAAGCAATCAGCCCCAGCATTTT.